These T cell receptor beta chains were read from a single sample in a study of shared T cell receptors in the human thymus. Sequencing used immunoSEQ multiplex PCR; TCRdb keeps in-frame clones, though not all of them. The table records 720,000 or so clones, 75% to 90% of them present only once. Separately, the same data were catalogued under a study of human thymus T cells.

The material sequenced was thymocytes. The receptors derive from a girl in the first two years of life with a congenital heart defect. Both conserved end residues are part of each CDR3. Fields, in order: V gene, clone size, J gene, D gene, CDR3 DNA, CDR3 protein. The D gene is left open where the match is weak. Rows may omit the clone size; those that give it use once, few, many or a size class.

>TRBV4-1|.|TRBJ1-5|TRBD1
TGCGCCAGCAGCCAAGACCCCGCAGGGGGCAAGGGAAATCAGCCCCAGCATTTT
CASSQDPAGGKGNQPQHF
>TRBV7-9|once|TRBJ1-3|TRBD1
TGTGCCAGCAGCCAGACAGGGTGTTGGGACTCTGGAAACACCATATATTTT
CASSQTGCWDSGNTIYF
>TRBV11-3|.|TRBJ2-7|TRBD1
TGTGCCAGCAGTCCAGGGGGTCTTGCCGACAGCCCACCCTACGAGCAGTACTTC
CASSPGGLADSPPYEQYF
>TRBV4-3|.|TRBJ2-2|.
TGCGCCAGCAGCCATTGGGGGCCCACCGGGGAGCTGTTTTTT
CASSHWGPTGELFF
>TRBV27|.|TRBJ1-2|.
TGTGCCAGCAGCCACTACAACGATAGGGGTGAAGGCTACACCTTC
CASSHYNDRGEGYTF
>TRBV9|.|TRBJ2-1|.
TGTGCCAGCAGCGAGGCCCCTCCCGGCCAGGGAAGCAATGAGCAGTTCTTC
CASSEAPPGQGSNEQFF
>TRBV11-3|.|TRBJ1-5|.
TGTGCCAGCAGCTTAGACAGAGGTCAGCCCCAGCATTTT
CASSLDRGQPQHF
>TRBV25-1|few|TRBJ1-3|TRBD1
TGTGCCAGCAGTGGACAGGGGTCTGGAAACACCATATATTTT
CASSGQGSGNTIYF
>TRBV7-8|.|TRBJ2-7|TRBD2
TGTGCCAGCACCCTACGGCGGGGGGCCCACGAGCAGTACTTC
CASTLRRGAHEQYF
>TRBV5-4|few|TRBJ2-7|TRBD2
TGTGCCAGCAGCTTGAATTCAGCAGACGGAGCGGGGAATATCAACGAGCAGTACTTC
CASSLNSADGAGNINEQYF
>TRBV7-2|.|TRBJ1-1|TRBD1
TGTGCCAGCAGCTTGGACAGGGGGGAGTACACTGAAGCTTTCTTT
CASSLDRGEYTEAFF
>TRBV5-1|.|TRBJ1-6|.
TGCGCCAGCAGCTTGTACGGGGATGGGAGCTCCTATAATTCACCCCTCCACTTT
CASSLYGDGSSYNSPLHF
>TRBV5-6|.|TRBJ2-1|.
TGTGCCAGCAACCTGAGGGAGCGCCGAGGGAGTGAGCAGTTCTTC
CASNLRERRGSEQFF
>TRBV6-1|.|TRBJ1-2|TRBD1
TGTGCCAGCAGCCCGGGACAGGGGGCGACAGGCTACACCTTC
CASSPGQGATGYTF
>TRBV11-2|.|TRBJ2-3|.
TGTGCCAGCAGCCGCCAGGATACAGATACGCAGTATTTT
CASSRQDTDTQYF
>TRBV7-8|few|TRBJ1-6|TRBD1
TGTGCCAGCAGCGGCGGGACAGGGGGCGGTTATAATTCACCCCTCCACTTT
CASSGGTGGGYNSPLHF
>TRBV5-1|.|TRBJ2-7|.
TGCGCCAGCAGCCCCGAGGTTTTCAACTCCTACGAGCAGTACTTC
CASSPEVFNSYEQYF
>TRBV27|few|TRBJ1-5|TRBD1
TGTGCCAGCAGTTTATTCCCCCTTAACCAAACATCGACAGGGGGCAATCAGCCCCAGCATTTT
CASSLFPLNQTSTGGNQPQHF
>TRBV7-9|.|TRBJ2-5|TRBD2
TGTGCCAGCAGGCTAGGACTAGCGGGGGGGTACCAAGAGACCCAGTACTTC
CASRLGLAGGYQETQYF
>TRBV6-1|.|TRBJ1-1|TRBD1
TGTGCCAGCAGTGAACCGTACGGGACAGCGAACACTGAAGCTTTCTTT
CASSEPYGTANTEAFF
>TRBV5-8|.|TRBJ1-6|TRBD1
TGTGCCAGCTTTACACTAGCCTTCGGGACAGATAATTCACCCCTCCACTTT
CASFTLAFGTDNSPLHF
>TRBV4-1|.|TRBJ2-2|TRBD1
TGCGCCAGCAGCCAAGACTGGACAGGGGCTGGGGAGCTGTTTTTT
CASSQDWTGAGELFF
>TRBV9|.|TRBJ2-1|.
TGTGCCAGCAGATACGGCGAGGGCTCGGTTGAGCAGTTCTTC
CASRYGEGSVEQFF
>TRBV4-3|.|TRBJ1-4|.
TGCGCCAGCAGCCAAGATCTTTTGCAGGCCCTTAATGAAAAACTGTTTTTT
CASSQDLLQALNEKLFF
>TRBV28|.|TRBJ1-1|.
TGTGCCAGCAGTTCCAAACCCGGGGGGATGAACACTGAAGCTTTCTTT
CASSSKPGGMNTEAFF
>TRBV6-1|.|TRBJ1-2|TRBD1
TGTGCCGCACCTTCTAGAACAGGGGGCGATGGCTACACCTTC
CAAPSRTGGDGYTF
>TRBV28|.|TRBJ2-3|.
TGTGCCAGCAGTTTGGAGGGCCCCACAGATACGCAGTATTTT
CASSLEGPTDTQYF
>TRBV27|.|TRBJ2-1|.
TGTGCCAGCAGGCTAACTTCAGCGGGCCCCCGGAGATACAATGAGCAGTTCTTC
CASRLTSAGPRRYNEQFF
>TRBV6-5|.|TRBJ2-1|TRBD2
TGTGCCAGCAGTTACCCGGGGGGGGGCCCCTACAATGAGCAGTTCTTC
CASSYPGGGPYNEQFF
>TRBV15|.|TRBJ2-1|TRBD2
TGTGCCACCAGCGCCAGAGCTAGCGGGGGGCAAGAGCAGTTCTTC
CATSARASGGQEQFF
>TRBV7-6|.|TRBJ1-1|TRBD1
TGTGCCAGCAGCGACCCTGGACAGGGGGAAGGGACTGAAGCTTTCTTT
CASSDPGQGEGTEAFF